This TCR beta chain derives from a study of CD8 T cells in Susac syndrome. Random hexamers were used to reverse transcribe 0.5 to 1 ug of RNA. TCRdb ran MiXCR on the immunoSEQ multiplex PCR reads and lists one entry per CDR3 protein. Altogether roughly 150,000 distinct CDR3 sequences are present, under 95% being singletons, with the ten largest covering under 0.085%. V was pared by 4 bases and J by 4 bases, with 6 bases of the junction left unmatched. CDR3 length equals 15 residues. The clonotype was recovered from a human donor in good health. This sequence joins TRBV5-7 and TRBJ1-1; 11 bases fit TRBD1. TRBV5-7 is filed as an ORF, its function uncertain. The sequenced material came from CD4+ T cells from PBMCs. The CDR3, as DNA: TGTGCCAGCAGCAGGACAGGGGGCGAGAGCACTGAAGCTTTCTTT. Translated, it gives CASSRTGGESTEAFF.